This T cell receptor beta chain was sequenced in a study of OX40 agonist ivuxolimab in advanced cancers. V lost 5 bases, J lost 4 bases, and 6 bases stayed unmatched. The CDR3 runs to 15 residues. CDR1 and CDR2 (germline): SEHNR, FQNEAQ (reference sequence). Findings of the study overall: The investigators did not determine what antigen specificity the expanded peripheral T cells had.

Blood was sampled at baseline, cycle 4 day 1, and cycle 7 day 1. Repertoires were generated with immunoSEQ multiplex PCR, while TCRdb's copy carries only in-frame clones and drops some. The sample has approximately 60,000 clones, approximately 92% seen once. As for this clone: Its target is unknown.

Here the sequenced sample was CD4+ or CD8+ T cells sorted from blood, taken in a trial of the OX40 agonist ivuxolimab. The chain carries TRBV7-9 and TRBJ2-1; 9 bases line up with TRBD2. The TCR comes from an adult with an advanced solid tumor such as melanoma, head and neck, liver or kidney cancer. CDR3 sequence: CASSPLRGGYNEQFF. The CDR3 DNA follows: TGTGCCAGCAGCCCGCTGCGGGGGGGGTACAATGAGCAGTTCTTC.